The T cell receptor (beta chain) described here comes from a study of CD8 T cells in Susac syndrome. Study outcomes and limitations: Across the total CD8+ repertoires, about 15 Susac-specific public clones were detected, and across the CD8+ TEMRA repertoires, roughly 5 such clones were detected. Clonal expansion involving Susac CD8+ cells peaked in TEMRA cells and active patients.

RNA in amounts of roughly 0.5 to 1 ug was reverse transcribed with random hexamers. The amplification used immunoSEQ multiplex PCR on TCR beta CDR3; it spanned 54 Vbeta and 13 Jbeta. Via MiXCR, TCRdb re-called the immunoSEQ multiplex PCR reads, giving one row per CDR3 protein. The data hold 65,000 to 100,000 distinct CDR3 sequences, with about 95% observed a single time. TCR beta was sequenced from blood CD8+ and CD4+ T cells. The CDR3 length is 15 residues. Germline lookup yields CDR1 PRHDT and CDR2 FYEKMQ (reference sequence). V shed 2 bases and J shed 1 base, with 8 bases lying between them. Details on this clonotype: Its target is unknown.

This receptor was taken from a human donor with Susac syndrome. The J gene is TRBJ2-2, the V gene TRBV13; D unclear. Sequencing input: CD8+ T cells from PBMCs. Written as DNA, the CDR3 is TGTGCCAGCAGCTTAAAGGGCCGGAACACCGGGGAGCTGTTTTTT. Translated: CASSLKGRNTGELFF.